The clone carrying this T cell receptor beta chain occurred many times. Its antigen is currently unknown. This CDR3 comprises 12 residues. V was clipped by 0 bases and J by 9 bases, with 12 bases between them. The germline CDR1 and CDR2 sequences are GTSNPN and SVGIG (reference sequence). Individual cDNA molecules were tagged with unique molecular identifiers. TCRdb redid the calling of the 5' RACE reads with MiXCR, one entry per CDR3 protein. The sample yields roughly 54,000 distinct CDR3 sequences, 5.6% seen once. This sample stems from a study of early T cells in non-severe SARS-CoV-2 infection. On the study more broadly: The sequenced material was bulk RNA from unsorted whole blood, and its chains were unpaired.

General study findings and limits: VDJdb matching skewed toward anti-spike CD8 responses, missing private and CD4 specificities.

The TCR was taken from an adult who was a healthcare worker with PCR-confirmed SARS-CoV-2 infection or an uninfected control (not recorded which). The chain joins TRBV30 to TRBJ2-7; no firm D call. Sequencing was done on a sample of whole blood. The CDR3 protein is CAWSVLATTQYF. Written as DNA, the CDR3 is TGTGCCTGGAGTGTTTTAGCTACGACGCAGTACTTC. Supplemented by reference TRBV30 and TRBJ2-7, the full variable domain reads SQTIHQWPATLVQPVGSPLSLECTVEGTSNPNLYWYRQAAGRGLQLLFYSVGIGQISSEVPQNLSASRPQDRQFILSSKKLLLSDSGFYLCAWSVLATTQYFGPGTRLTVT.